The T cell receptor beta chain described here comes from a study of cytomegalovirus exposure and HLA in healthy donors. On the study more broadly: The 110 or so validation repertoires, a later analysis reported, used the same platform as the approximately 650 first-cohort repertoires.

Profiling relied on immunoSEQ multiplex PCR, and the TCRdb table lists in-frame clones only, not all of them. The table lists some 250,000 clones, 90% of them singletons. CDR1 and CDR2 (germline): SGHTA, FQGNSA. The CDR3 has 16 amino acids. V trimming: 5 bases; J trimming: 3 bases; junction bases outside the gene matches: 8. The sequence derives from a woman in her late teens or twenties in good health and CMV-seronegative. Sequenced sample: PBMCs. The V and J genes are TRBV7-2 and TRBJ2-3, with 10 bases identical to TRBD2. The CDR3 is CASSPRLAGVTDTQYF. CDR3 in DNA: TGTGCCAGCAGCCCCCGGCTAGCGGGGGTAACAGATACGCAGTATTTT.